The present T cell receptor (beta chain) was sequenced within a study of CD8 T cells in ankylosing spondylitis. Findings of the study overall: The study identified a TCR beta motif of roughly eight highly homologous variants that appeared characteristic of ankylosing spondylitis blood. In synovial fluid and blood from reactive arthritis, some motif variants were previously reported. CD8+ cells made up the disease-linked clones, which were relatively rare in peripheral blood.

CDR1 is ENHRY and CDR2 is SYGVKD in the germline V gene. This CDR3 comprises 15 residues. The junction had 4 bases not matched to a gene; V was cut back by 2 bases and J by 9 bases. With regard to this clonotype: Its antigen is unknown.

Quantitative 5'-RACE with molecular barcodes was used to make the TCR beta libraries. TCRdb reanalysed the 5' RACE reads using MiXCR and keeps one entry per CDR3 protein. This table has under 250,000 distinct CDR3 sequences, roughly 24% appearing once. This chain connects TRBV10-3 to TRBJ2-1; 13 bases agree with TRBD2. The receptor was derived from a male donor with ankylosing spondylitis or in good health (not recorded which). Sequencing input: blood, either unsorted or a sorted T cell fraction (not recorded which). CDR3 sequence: CAISEGLAGAFEQFF. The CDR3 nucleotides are TGTGCCATCAGTGAGGGACTAGCGGGAGCTTTTGAGCAGTTCTTC.